This TCR beta chain emerged from a study of blood T cells in healthy people across ages. Next came a second PCR, run for about 7 to 11 cycles, which used a sample-barcoded 5' primer along with a J-beta primer mix. TCRdb independently ran MiXCR on the 5' RACE reads; one entry per CDR3 protein. Among about 840,000 distinct CDR3 sequences, 25% to 35% were seen once, and the ten largest hold approximately 10%. Regarding this clonotype: Its matching antigen is unknown.

Study observations and caveats: In older individuals, TCR beta diversity per million T cells was lower, falling roughly linearly with age.

The sample was also linked to a second study, of T cells of mothers and their children.

The sample comprised blood. The origin of this receptor is a woman aged 40 to 50 in good health.

The CDR3 here is CASSLRLRSWEETQYF. In DNA, the CDR3 is TGTGCCAGCAGCTTACGGCTACGTTCGTGGGAAGAGACCCAGTACTTC. The chain combines TRBV5-6 with TRBJ2-5; D unresolved. The CDR3 covers 16 residues. The germline gives CDR1 SGHDT, CDR2 YYEEEE. V dropped 2 bases and J dropped 3 bases, with 17 bases sitting between them.